The 15 T cell receptor beta chains listed next were all sequenced from one sample in a study of cytomegalovirus exposure and HLA in healthy donors. Produced via immunoSEQ multiplex PCR; TCRdb's table is partial and in-frame only. The sample lists about 64,000 clones; 95% were seen once. The sequencing sample was made of PBMCs. These receptors were obtained from a woman between 18 and 29 years old in good health and CMV-seropositive.

This chain links TRBV28 with TRBJ2-4; TRBD2 agrees at 8 bases. The V gene end was trimmed by 6 bases and the J gene end by 3 bases; junction bases not matched to a gene: 7. Germline lookup yields CDR1 MDHEN and CDR2 SYDVKM. The CDR3 runs to 15 residues. CDR3 coding DNA: TGTGCCAGCAGATCAGCGGGAGTAGACAAAAACATTCAGTACTTC. This gives the protein CASRSAGVDKNIQYF.

The genes are TRBV15 and TRBJ1-5; unclear D gene. The length of the CDR3 is 15 residues. V was cut by 0 bases and J by 5 bases, with 11 bases left in between. Per the germline V gene, CDR1 is LNHNV and CDR2 is YYDKDF (reference sequence). CDR3 sequence (DNA): TGTGCCACCAGCAGAGACGGGATGGCGGATCAGCCCCAGCATTTT. This gives the protein CATSRDGMADQPQHF.

The chain is built from TRBV6-1 and TRBJ2-7, with 10 nucleotides matching TRBD1. Germline V gene data show CDR1 as MNHNS and CDR2 as SASEGT. This CDR3 has 15 residues. V lost 2 bases and J lost 6; bases outside the gene matches: 7. Here the CDR3 DNA reads TGTGCCAGCAGTGAATTGCGGTGGACAGGGGGCGAGCAGTACTTC. This translates into CASSELRWTGGEQYF.

In DNA form, the CDR3 reads TGTGCCAGCAGCTTGGACAGGCTGGGAGGCTACACCTTC. Its translation: CASSLDRLGGYTF. V gene TRBV11-2 combines with J gene TRBJ1-2, with 7 bases that match TRBD1. Germline V gives CDR1 SGHAT, CDR2 FQNNGV. V gave up 3 bases and J gave up 8 bases; unmatched junction bases: 6. The length of the CDR3 is 13 residues. Filled out from reference TRBV11-2 and TRBJ1-2, the complete variable domain reads EAGVAQSPRYKIIEKRQSVAFWCNPISGHATLYWYQQILGQGPKLLIQFQNNGVVDDSQLPKDRFSAERLKGVDSTLKIQPAKLEDSAVYLCASSLDRLGGYTFGSGTRLTVV.

This chain connects TRBV25-1 to TRBJ2-7; D gene ambiguous. Germline assignment: CDR1 MGHDK and CDR2 SYGVNS. Trimming removed 9 bases at V and 5 bases at J, with 8 bases between. The CDR3 contains 10 residues. CDR3 DNA: TGTGCCAGAGTCCTACACGAGCAGTACTTC. It yields the protein CARVLHEQYF.

This clone has only one observation. The chain uses TRBV5-1 and TRBJ2-1, with TRBD2 matching over 7 bases. From germline, CDR1 is SGHRS and CDR2 YFSETQ. The CDR3 has 13 residues. V dropped 4 bases and J dropped 12; count of bases not matched to a gene: 10. CDR3 protein: CASSPPQAGLQFF. The CDR3 bases are TGCGCCAGCAGCCCGCCTCAAGCGGGGCTGCAGTTCTTC.

The chain couples TRBV7-5 to TRBJ1-6. TRBV7-5 is shown as a pseudogene. CDR3 size: 14 residues. The CDR3: CARSLPGDNSPLHF. DNA of the CDR3: TGTGCCAGAAGCTTACCCGGTGATAATTCACCCCTCCACTTT.

J is TRBJ2-7 and V is TRBV14; D is unclear. The CDR3 runs 15 residues. Between the trimmed V and J ends, which lost 2 bases and 3 bases, there was a span of 14 bases. The V gene's germline CDR1 is SGHDN and CDR2 FVKESK. The CDR3 sequence: CASSQFRSAFYEQYF. As DNA, the CDR3 is TGTGCCAGCAGCCAATTCAGGTCCGCTTTCTACGAGCAGTACTTC.

The count of this clone is one. The chain carries TRBV6-4 and TRBJ2-3, with 9 bases lining up with TRBD2. Losses at the gene ends were 4 bases for V and 1 base for J; bases not matched to a gene: 9. CDR1 is MRHNA, CDR2 SNTAGT, per germline. This CDR3 is built from 17 residues. CDR3 nucleotide sequence: TGTGCCAGCAGTGCACAAACCCGGACTAGCGGCACAGATACGCAGTATTTT. This translates into CASSAQTRTSGTDTQYF.

In nucleotides, the CDR3 is TGCGCCAGCAGCCAGGGACAGGGGGCACGGGTCCGCTACGAGCAGTACTTC. Its translation: CASSQGQGARVRYEQYF. The chain is built from TRBV4-3 and TRBJ2-7; 12 bases are a match to TRBD1. The germline V gene has CDR1 LGHNA and CDR2 YSLEER. This CDR3 spans 17 amino acids. Losses at the gene ends were 3 bases for V and 3 bases for J; bases not matched to a gene: 9.

CDR3 coding DNA: TGTGCCTGGGAACCGGCGGCTAACACCATATATTTT. Encoded protein: CAWEPAANTIYF. V is TRBV30 and J is TRBJ1-3; no reliable D call. The V gene lost 5 bases and the J gene lost 7 bases, with 12 bases spanning the gap. Germline CDR1 is GTSNPN and CDR2 is SVGIG (reference sequence). The CDR3 runs 12 residues.

V and J are TRBV7-9 and TRBJ2-7; tentatively, D is TRBD1 (6 bases). CDR1 and CDR2 from the germline V gene are SEHNR and FQNEAQ (reference sequence). The CDR3 consists of 15 residues. Trimming stripped 2 bases from V and 6 bases from J, with 17 bases between. CDR3 sequence: CASSLLNQGSSEQYF. The CDR3 DNA reads as TGTGCCAGCAGCTTACTGAATCAGGGGAGTAGCGAGCAGTACTTC.

The chain carries TRBV29-1 and TRBJ2-5; D not certain. Germline V gene sequence: CDR1 SQVTM, CDR2 ANQGSEA. V lost 7 bases and J lost 2, with 14 bases in between. CDR3 length: 13 residues. CDR3 DNA: TGCAGCGCTATGCCTGTTACTCAAGAGACCCAGTACTTC. Translation: CSAMPVTQETQYF.

The J gene is TRBJ1-2, the V gene TRBV7-9; D unresolved. This CDR3 has 13 amino acids. V lost 1 base and J 5 bases, leaving 8 bases between the germline ends. CDR1 is SEHNR, CDR2 FQNEAQ, per germline (reference sequence). The CDR3 reads CASSLGGGYGYTF. CDR3 DNA sequence: TGTGCCAGCAGCTTAGGTGGCGGATATGGCTACACCTTC.

This chain joins TRBV6-5 and TRBJ2-2; TRBD1 aligns across 8 bases. After removal of 0 bases from V and 8 bases from J, the junction contained 8 bases not matched to a gene. The CDR3 is made up of 16 amino acids. The germline gives CDR1 MNHEY, CDR2 SVGAGI. The CDR3 spells CASSYSTGVLLGELFF. DNA of the CDR3: TGTGCCAGCAGTTACTCGACAGGGGTTTTGTTAGGGGAGCTGTTTTTT.